The rows below give T cell receptor beta chains drawn from one sample of a study of OX40 agonist ivuxolimab in advanced cancers. Produced via immunoSEQ multiplex PCR; TCRdb's table is partial and in-frame only. The profile covers over 55,000 clones, with roughly nine tenths appearing a single time and 0.8% to 1.2% taken by the ten largest. Sample: CD4+ or CD8+ T cells sorted from blood, taken in a trial of the OX40 agonist ivuxolimab. These receptors were collected from an adult with an advanced solid tumor such as melanoma, head and neck, liver or kidney cancer. The conserved cysteine and the conserved F or W are not part of the CDR3 here. The D gene is left open where the match is weak. Clone size appears in some rows only: once, few, many, or a class for an expanded clone.

j_gene: TRBJ2-7; v_gene: TRBV7-2; abundance: NA; d_gene: TRBD2; CDR3aa: ASSTSGGFFYEQY
j_gene: TRBJ1-2; v_gene: TRBV27; abundance: NA; d_gene: NA; CDR3aa: ASSPFRRAEGGYT
j_gene: TRBJ2-5; v_gene: TRBV15; abundance: NA; d_gene: NA; CDR3aa: ATSIRQQETQY
j_gene: TRBJ1-6; v_gene: TRBV19; abundance: NA; d_gene: NA; CDR3aa: ASSNRDTNSPLH
j_gene: TRBJ1-2; v_gene: TRBV6-1; abundance: NA; d_gene: TRBD1; CDR3aa: ASSYDRGNGYT
j_gene: TRBJ2-2; v_gene: TRBV9; abundance: once; d_gene: NA; CDR3aa: ASSVGLGRDTGELF
j_gene: TRBJ1-1; v_gene: TRBV9; abundance: NA; d_gene: NA; CDR3aa: ASSAGRGTEAF
j_gene: TRBJ1-3; v_gene: TRBV18; abundance: NA; d_gene: NA; CDR3aa: ASSPGTRMGNTIY
j_gene: TRBJ1-1; v_gene: TRBV6-5; abundance: NA; d_gene: TRBD1; CDR3aa: ASSYQGASTEAF
j_gene: TRBJ1-2; v_gene: TRBV6-1; abundance: NA; d_gene: NA; CDR3aa: ASSDYGYT
j_gene: TRBJ2-7; v_gene: TRBV7-9; abundance: NA; d_gene: NA; CDR3aa: ASSLQGTYEQY
j_gene: TRBJ2-7; v_gene: TRBV10-3; abundance: NA; d_gene: TRBD1; CDR3aa: ATGTGNYEQY
j_gene: TRBJ2-6; v_gene: TRBV10-3; abundance: NA; d_gene: NA; CDR3aa: AISSAQRSGANVLT
j_gene: TRBJ2-1; v_gene: TRBV6-5; abundance: NA; d_gene: NA; CDR3aa: ASSSGRAGQYNEQF
j_gene: TRBJ2-7; v_gene: TRBV5-1; abundance: NA; d_gene: NA; CDR3aa: ASRTTGTSYEQY
j_gene: TRBJ1-2; v_gene: TRBV5-1; abundance: NA; d_gene: NA; CDR3aa: ASRESDYGYT
j_gene: TRBJ2-3; v_gene: TRBV2; abundance: NA; d_gene: TRBD1; CDR3aa: ASRVQGALNTQY
j_gene: TRBJ2-7; v_gene: TRBV7-9; abundance: NA; d_gene: NA; CDR3aa: ASSRLGQKSYEQY
j_gene: TRBJ2-7; v_gene: TRBV18; abundance: NA; d_gene: NA; CDR3aa: ASSPPGNFYEQY
j_gene: TRBJ2-3; v_gene: TRBV2; abundance: NA; d_gene: TRBD1; CDR3aa: ASTLDRADTQY
j_gene: TRBJ1-1; v_gene: TRBV6-5; abundance: NA; d_gene: NA; CDR3aa: ASRNTGHTEAF
j_gene: TRBJ2-1; v_gene: TRBV2; abundance: NA; d_gene: NA; CDR3aa: ASNGLAVENEQF
j_gene: TRBJ2-3; v_gene: TRBV27; abundance: few; d_gene: NA; CDR3aa: ASKEGRAGTDTQY
j_gene: TRBJ2-3; v_gene: TRBV29-1; abundance: once; d_gene: TRBD2; CDR3aa: SVGGGDTDTQY
j_gene: TRBJ1-2; v_gene: TRBV5-1; abundance: NA; d_gene: NA; CDR3aa: ASSWDGDYGYT
j_gene: TRBJ2-3; v_gene: TRBV2; abundance: NA; d_gene: NA; CDR3aa: ASSVVRGDTQY
j_gene: TRBJ1-4; v_gene: TRBV30; abundance: NA; d_gene: NA; CDR3aa: AWRDGTLGQKLF
j_gene: TRBJ1-2; v_gene: TRBV7-2; abundance: NA; d_gene: NA; CDR3aa: ASRPAAGYGYT
j_gene: TRBJ1-4; v_gene: TRBV2; abundance: NA; d_gene: TRBD1; CDR3aa: ASSRDSTSNEKLF
j_gene: TRBJ1-1; v_gene: TRBV14; abundance: NA; d_gene: NA; CDR3aa: ASSQDGRGTEAF
j_gene: TRBJ2-6; v_gene: TRBV19; abundance: NA; d_gene: TRBD1; CDR3aa: ASSSGQGVSGANVLT
j_gene: TRBJ1-2; v_gene: TRBV5-4; abundance: once; d_gene: TRBD1; CDR3aa: ASSQTETGTVGYT
j_gene: TRBJ2-3; v_gene: TRBV9; abundance: NA; d_gene: TRBD2; CDR3aa: ASTGLVTDTQY
j_gene: TRBJ1-2; v_gene: TRBV4-1; abundance: NA; d_gene: NA; CDR3aa: ASSQAPGDRNYGYT
j_gene: TRBJ1-2; v_gene: TRBV5-6; abundance: NA; d_gene: NA; CDR3aa: ASSLRGTFYGYT
j_gene: TRBJ1-6; v_gene: TRBV5-1; abundance: once; d_gene: NA; CDR3aa: ASSSGTPNSPLH
j_gene: TRBJ2-7; v_gene: TRBV11-2; abundance: NA; d_gene: TRBD1; CDR3aa: ASSRERTGRSYEQY
j_gene: TRBJ2-6; v_gene: TRBV1; abundance: NA; d_gene: NA; CDR3aa: TSRCCAQSRANVLT
j_gene: TRBJ2-3; v_gene: TRBV27; abundance: NA; d_gene: NA; CDR3aa: ASSLRGKPDTQY
j_gene: TRBJ2-7; v_gene: TRBV5-1; abundance: NA; d_gene: NA; CDR3aa: ASSFSYEQY
j_gene: TRBJ1-3; v_gene: TRBV5-6; abundance: NA; d_gene: NA; CDR3aa: ASSLGRIGNTIY
j_gene: TRBJ2-2; v_gene: TRBV7-8; abundance: NA; d_gene: NA; CDR3aa: ASSERRGGGELF
j_gene: TRBJ1-1; v_gene: TRBV12-5; abundance: NA; d_gene: NA; CDR3aa: ASGLAVTEAF
j_gene: TRBJ2-7; v_gene: TRBV5-6; abundance: NA; d_gene: NA; CDR3aa: ASSLGWGSSYEQY
j_gene: TRBJ2-1; v_gene: TRBV6-1; abundance: NA; d_gene: NA; CDR3aa: ASSVMETEQF